The 28 T cell receptor beta chains below all came from one sample that was sequenced in a study of blood T cell repertoires in COVID-19. Using immunoSEQ multiplex PCR, the repertoire was profiled, and TCRdb retains in-frame clones only, with some absent. This table has 150,000 or so clones, around 80% appearing once. The sample consisted of peripheral blood. Receptors were obtained from a human donor in a cohort sampled during active COVID-19.

In this sample, this clone turned up a few times. The chain combines TRBV27 with TRBJ2-7; tentatively, D is TRBD1 (6 bases). Trimming shortened V by 8 bases and J by 7 bases, and 15 bases separated the two germline ends. The germline gives CDR1 MNHEY, CDR2 SMNVEV (reference sequence). CDR3 length: 12 amino acids. CDR3 DNA sequence: TGTGCCAGCGGTTCCTTAGGGGGTGAGCAGTACTTC. Translation gives CASGSLGGEQYF.

The J gene is TRBJ1-2, the V gene TRBV4-3; D gene unclear. Trimming removed 1 base from V and 2 bases from J, with 11 bases in between. Germline CDR1 is LGHNA and CDR2 is YSLEER. This CDR3 has 15 amino acids. The CDR3 DNA is TGCGCCAGCAGCCAAGTTGCGGCGCCAAACTATGGCTACACCTTC. Protein product: CASSQVAAPNYGYTF.

This chain links TRBV11-2 with TRBJ2-7; TRBD1 matches 7 bases. This CDR3 spans 13 amino acids. The germline V gene has CDR1 SGHAT and CDR2 FQNNGV. The V and J ends lost 6 bases and 3 bases, in that order; junction bases with no gene match: 5. The chain's CDR3 is CASSSTGVYEQYF. The CDR3 DNA reads TGTGCCAGCAGTTCCACAGGGGTCTACGAGCAGTACTTC.

This chain uses TRBV5-1 with TRBJ2-3; 7 bases are a match to TRBD1. The CDR3 contains 15 residues. Germline V gives CDR1 SGHRS, CDR2 YFSETQ. V lost 7 bases and J lost 2; bases outside the gene matches: 10. For the CDR3, the DNA is TGCGCCAGCGCTCGGACAGGAGGATTCACAGATACGCAGTATTTT. This codes for CASARTGGFTDTQYF.

The V call is TRBV3-1 (or the pseudogene TRBV3-2), the J call TRBJ2-4; 12 bases line up with TRBD1. CDR1 LGHDT and CDR2 YNNKEL come from the germline V gene (reference sequence). V shed 5 bases, J shed 3 bases, and the junction held 8 bases outside the gene matches. The CDR3 contains 17 residues. DNA of the CDR3: TGTGCCAGCAGCTCCCTAGGGGACAGGGGGCTCAAAAACATTCAGTACTTC. As protein: CASSSLGDRGLKNIQYF.

V is TRBV7-2 and J is TRBJ2-7; 9 bases map to TRBD1. Germline loops: CDR1 SGHTA, CDR2 FQGNSA. The V gene end was trimmed by 2 bases and the J gene end by 5 bases; junction bases not matched to a gene: 7. The CDR3 totals 15 residues. CDR3 amino acids: CASSLNIGTGNEQYF. The CDR3 nucleotides are TGTGCCAGCAGCTTAAATATCGGGACAGGGAACGAGCAGTACTTC.

This chain connects TRBV3-1 (or the pseudogene TRBV3-2) to TRBJ2-3, with 7 positions matching TRBD2. Germline trimming cut 1 base from V and 4 bases from J; bases unmatched to any gene: 14. The CDR3 has 18 amino acids. CDR1 LGHDT and CDR2 YNNKEL come from the germline V gene (reference sequence). The CDR3 is CASSQGPGGAPPADTQYF. The DNA of the CDR3 is TGTGCCAGCAGCCAAGGTCCGGGGGGAGCCCCTCCCGCAGATACGCAGTATTTT.

The chain joins TRBV28 to TRBJ2-5, with a weak D call TRBD1 (6 bases). This CDR3 contains 15 residues. Germline V gene sequence: CDR1 MDHEN, CDR2 SYDVKM. V was shortened by 6 bases and J by 4 bases, with 18 bases between the two germline ends. In DNA, the CDR3 is TGTGCCAGCAGCCGGTTAGGGGGAAGTTTAGAGACCCAGTACTTC. Amino acid sequence: CASSRLGGSLETQYF.

In its sample, this clone was seen once. The CDR3 is CASTRSGASSYEQYF. CDR3 in DNA: TGCGCCAGCACCCGTAGCGGGGCGAGCTCCTACGAGCAGTACTTC. The chain has TRBV5-1 and TRBJ2-7; 8 nucleotides align to TRBD2. Germline trimming cut 6 bases from V and 0 bases from J; bases unmatched to any gene: 8. CDR3 size: 15 residues. Germline V CDR1 and CDR2: SGHRS, YFSETQ.

The chain carries TRBV23-1 and TRBJ2-3; D possibly corresponds to TRBD1 (5 bases). TRBV23-1 is an ORF, with its function uncertain. CDR3 length: 14 amino acids. Between the trimmed V and J ends, which lost 7 bases and 3 bases, there was a span of 14 bases. The CDR3 loop reads CASNQTEVTDTQYF. The DNA for the CDR3 is TGCGCCAGCAATCAGACAGAGGTAACAGATACGCAGTATTTT.

The chain couples TRBV5-1 to TRBJ2-2; 11 nucleotides match TRBD2. The germline V gene has CDR1 SGHRS and CDR2 YFSETQ. The V gene end was trimmed by 3 bases and the J gene end by 2 bases; junction bases not matched to a gene: 9. The CDR3 is 18 residues long. The CDR3 nucleotides read TGCGCCAGCAGCTCCAGGTACCTAGCGGGGGGAAACACCGGGGAGCTGTTTTTT. Translated, it gives CASSSRYLAGGNTGELFF.

The chain uses TRBV11-2 and TRBJ2-7; maybe TRBD1 (6 bases). The CDR3 is 15 residues long. The V end was cut by 8 bases, the J end by 2 bases, with 19 bases between. The germline gives CDR1 SGHAT, CDR2 FQNNGV. The CDR3 DNA reads TGTGCCAGCCGCCGGCCGGGACAAGCAGCCTACGAGCAGTACTTC. It encodes CASRRPGQAAYEQYF.

This rearrangement joins TRBV9 to TRBJ2-1; 7 bases fit TRBD1. CDR3 length equals 15 residues. Germline V gene data show CDR1 as SGDLS and CDR2 as YYNGEE. Germline trimming cut 4 bases from V and 0 bases from J; bases unmatched to any gene: 4. CDR3 nucleotide sequence: TGTGCCAGCAGCCCCGGGGACAGCTCCTACAATGAGCAGTTCTTC. This gives the protein CASSPGDSSYNEQFF.

This chain links TRBV27 with TRBJ2-3; TRBD1 matches 9 bases. CDR3 length: 16 residues. J gave up 2 bases and V 7 bases, and 10 bases lay outside the gene matches. Per the germline V gene, CDR1 is MNHEY and CDR2 is SMNVEV (reference sequence). Here the CDR3 DNA reads TGTGCCAGCACCTCAACCGGGACAGGGTCCACAGATACGCAGTATTTT. Its protein is CASTSTGTGSTDTQYF.

The genes are TRBV5-4 and TRBJ1-2, with D maybe TRBD1 (6 bases). Trimming cost V 4 bases and J 2 bases, with 21 bases left between them. Germline V gene data show CDR1 as SGHNT and CDR2 as YYREEE (reference sequence). The CDR3 runs to 17 residues. Here the CDR3 reads CASSPYLWTDGNYGYTF. The CDR3 region has the DNA TGTGCCAGCAGCCCTTACCTTTGGACAGATGGGAACTATGGCTACACCTTC.

The J gene is TRBJ1-2, the V gene TRBV18, with 7 bases matching TRBD1. V trimming: 6 bases; J trimming: 3 bases; junction bases outside the gene matches: 7. The germline CDR1 and CDR2 sequences are KGHSH and LQKENI. CDR3 length: 14 amino acids. The DNA for the CDR3 is TGTGCCAGCTCGCTGACAGGGACCCACTATGGCTACACCTTC. It encodes CASSLTGTHYGYTF.

The chain combines TRBV3-1 (or the pseudogene TRBV3-2) with TRBJ2-3; TRBD2 aligns across 8 bases. The V segment lost 0 bases and the J segment 0 bases; nucleotides outside the gene matches: 17. The CDR3 runs to 21 residues. Germline CDR1 reads LGHDT; CDR2 reads YNNKEL (reference sequence). CDR3 amino acids: CASSQDPPGGRGARSTDTQYF. The CDR3 DNA reads as TGTGCCAGCAGCCAAGATCCCCCCGGGGGGCGGGGGGCTCGGAGCACAGATACGCAGTATTTT.

This chain links TRBV9 with TRBJ2-2; 7 bases line up with TRBD1. Germline values: CDR1 SGDLS, CDR2 YYNGEE. The CDR3 extends over 16 amino acids. The V segment lost 3 bases and the J segment 5 bases; nucleotides outside the gene matches: 10. As DNA, the CDR3 is TGTGCCAGCAGCGCCAGTAGGACAGGATTGACCGGGGAGCTGTTTTTT. It encodes CASSASRTGLTGELFF.

This chain links TRBV19 with TRBJ1-2; no firm D call. The V gene's germline CDR1 is LNHDA and CDR2 SQIVND (reference sequence). The CDR3 covers 16 residues. V lost 4 bases to trimming and J lost 2 bases, with 17 bases between them. The CDR3 nucleotides read TGTGCCAGTAGTACCCGACGGAGTTTCGAAAACTATGGCTACACCTTC. Protein sequence: CASSTRRSFENYGYTF.

This chain uses TRBV9 with TRBJ1-6, with 8 bases fitting TRBD1. V was clipped by 4 bases and J by 6 bases; unmatched bases: 6. The CDR3 runs 15 residues. Germline CDR1 and CDR2: SGDLS and YYNGEE. In DNA form, the CDR3 reads TGTGCCAGCAGCCCCCGAGGGACAGGTAATTCACCCCTCCACTTT. This sequence encodes CASSPRGTGNSPLHF.

The V and J genes are TRBV14 and TRBJ2-7; D is perhaps TRBD1 (5 bases). The CDR3 contains 15 residues. The germline CDR1 and CDR2 sequences are SGHDN and FVKESK. V was trimmed by 3 bases and J by 2 bases, leaving 14 bases between them. The CDR3 DNA is TGTGCCAGCAGCCAGAGCCTTGGGGCCGCCTACGAGCAGTACTTC. It is translated as CASSQSLGAAYEQYF.

The chain combines TRBV5-6 with TRBJ2-2, with 9 bases that match TRBD1. Germline V gene data show CDR1 as SGHDT and CDR2 as YYEEEE. The V gene end was trimmed by 4 bases and the J gene end by 3 bases; junction bases not matched to a gene: 4. The CDR3 is 15 residues long. This CDR3 reads CASSIRDRDTGELFF. The CDR3 nucleotides read TGTGCCAGCAGCATTCGGGACAGGGACACCGGGGAGCTGTTTTTT.

The chain has TRBV15 and TRBJ1-2, with no clear D. This CDR3 has 13 residues. V shed 0 bases and J shed 4 bases, with 6 bases lying between them. CDR1 is LNHNV and CDR2 is YYDKDF in the germline V gene (reference sequence). The CDR3 DNA sequence: TGTGCCACCAGCAGAGATGAGGCCTATGGCTACACCTTC. It is translated as CATSRDEAYGYTF.

The J gene is TRBJ1-2, the V gene TRBV5-6; 9 bases fit TRBD1. This CDR3 spans 14 amino acids. The J segment lost 4 bases and the V segment lost 1 base, leaving 2 bases of the junction unmatched. Germline V lookup: CDR1 SGHDT, CDR2 YYEEEE. The CDR3 region has the DNA TGTGCCAGCAGCTTGACAGGGGGCAGCTATGGCTACACCTTC. It translates to CASSLTGGSYGYTF.

V is TRBV7-9 and J is TRBJ1-5; D perhaps matches TRBD1 (6 bases). Trimming left V 5 bases short and J 6 bases short, with 17 bases between. This CDR3 has 15 amino acids. CDR1 is SEHNR and CDR2 is FQNEAQ in the germline V gene (reference sequence). The CDR3 DNA follows: TGTGCCAGCAGCCAATCGACAGGACCGGGTCAGCCCCAGCATTTT. Encoded protein: CASSQSTGPGQPQHF.

The gene calls are TRBV4-3 and TRBJ1-2, with TRBD1 as a possible D gene (5 bases). CDR3 length: 14 residues. Germline V gene lookup returns CDR1 LGHNA and CDR2 YSLEER. Trimming stripped 1 base from V and 8 bases from J, with 14 bases between. As DNA, the CDR3 is TGCGCCAGCAGCCAAGCTATATGGGAGGGGGGCTACACCTTC. Translating gives CASSQAIWEGGYTF.

This chain connects TRBV2 to TRBJ1-1; D gene unclear. The CDR3 runs to 13 residues. The germline V gene encodes CDR1 SNHLY and CDR2 FYNNEI. Deletions cut 7 bases from V and 4 bases from J, with 13 bases between. In nucleotides, the CDR3 is TGTGCCAGCACCGAGAGCATTCTCACTGAAGCTTTCTTT. This gives the protein CASTESILTEAFF.

The chain joins TRBV7-9 to TRBJ1-3; a possible D gene is TRBD1 (6 bases). Germline loops: CDR1 SEHNR, CDR2 FQNEAQ (reference sequence). The germline V and J ends were trimmed by 3 bases and 4 bases, with 13 bases remaining between them. The CDR3 loop spans 15 amino acids. CDR3 sequence: CASSFPTGSGNTIYF. The DNA for the CDR3 is TGTGCCAGCAGCTTCCCAACAGGGTCCGGAAACACCATATATTTT.